The text below deals with one T cell receptor beta chain. The DNA is omitted, as the CDR3 cannot be located on it reliably, and the CDR3 follows TCRdb's listing. The data were obtained in a study of blood T cell repertoires in COVID-19. Study-wide background: There were acute and convalescent COVID-19 samples, and they came from the United States, Italy and Spain.

Germline assignment: CDR1 SNHLY and CDR2 FYNNEI. The CDR3 numbers 14 amino acids, ends counted. Some clones are missing from TCRdb's copy, which holds only in-frame ones; the method was immunoSEQ multiplex PCR. The sample records roughly 81,000 clones, around 85% being singletons. This chain links TRBV2 with TRBJ1-2. The receptor comes from a woman aged 80 or over with COVID-19, enrolled during active disease. The sample was peripheral blood. CDR3: CASILDGRDYGYTF.